Sequencing of this T cell receptor beta chain was carried out in a study of T cell responses to AZD1222 COVID-19 vaccine. Whole-study context: Second-dose recipients at about 4 or about 12 weeks were treated as one pooled group. General observations from the study: The donor group comprised mostly white British people and more females; the analysis possibly underestimated clonal diversity. Sampled repertoires all dated from after the peak T cell response. A reported finding is that nearly half of spike-specific TCRs target unmutated variant regions.

The repertoire was sequenced with immunoSEQ multiplex PCR; TCRdb's copy has only in-frame clones and lacks some. In the table there are about 140,000 clones, around nine tenths of which are singletons. In germline, CDR1 is SGHRS, CDR2 YFSETQ. V lost 2 bases to trimming and J lost 0 bases, with 14 bases between them. CDR3 length: 17 residues. A remark on this clone: What it recognizes is unknown.

The clonotype comes from an adult in good health. The sequencing here drew on peripheral blood, taken on day 0 of AZD1222 vaccination. The chain combines TRBV5-1 with TRBJ1-4; weak D call: TRBD1 (5 bases). CDR3 in amino acids: CASSFDPVGATNEKLFF. The CDR3, as DNA: TGCGCCAGCAGCTTTGACCCCGTAGGGGCAACTAATGAAAAACTGTTTTTT.